Listed below are T cell receptor beta chains from one sample, sequenced in a study of CD8+ T cells in alopecia areata. Method: immunoSEQ multiplex PCR; TCRdb's copy keeps in-frame clones and lacks some. This table has approximately 200,000 clones, approximately 60% appearing once. Sequences were derived from CD4+ T cells sorted from blood, sampled at week 4, from a patient treated with tofacitinib. Receptor source: a human donor with alopecia areata. Both conserved end residues are part of each CDR3. D genes are given only for firm matches. Clone size is not always given. Where it is, it says once, few, many or a class for expanded clones.

TRBJ2-3 | - | TRBV29-1 | - | TGCAGCGTTCTCGGGACCCTACCTTCGCAGTATTTT | CSVLGTLPSQYF
TRBJ1-2 | once | TRBV6-1 | - | TGTGCCAGCAGTGAAGCTAATAGTTCTCCCGTCTTC | CASSEANSSPVF
TRBJ2-5 | once | TRBV7-9 | - | TGTGCCAGCAGCTTTGTACAGGTTTTCCAAGAGACCCAGTACTTC | CASSFVQVFQETQYF
TRBJ2-1 | - | TRBV2 | - | TGTGCCAGCAGTGAATTGGCAGGGGAGTACAATGAGCAGTTCTTC | CASSELAGEYNEQFF
TRBJ2-6 | - | TRBV5-1 | - | TGCGCCAGCAGCCTAGGACCGAGCTCTGGGGCCAACGTCCTGACTTTC | CASSLGPSSGANVLTF
TRBJ1-1 | - | TRBV29-1 | - | TGCAGCGTTAGTGACAGGGAAGCTTTCTTT | CSVSDREAFF
TRBJ1-1 | - | TRBV27 | TRBD1 | TGTGCCAGCAGTCCCCGACAGGGGCTCGGCACTGAAGCTTTCTTT | CASSPRQGLGTEAFF
TRBJ2-7 | few | TRBV30 | - | TGTGCCTGGAGTGTAAACGTGGGCCGCTACGAGCAGTACTTC | CAWSVNVGRYEQYF
TRBJ2-5 | - | TRBV29-1 | - | TGCAGCGTCACATTACAGGACGAGACCCAGTACTTC | CSVTLQDETQYF
TRBJ2-5 | once | TRBV11-2 | - | TGTGCCAGCAGTCGCGAGGGTGCCGAGACCCAGTACTTC | CASSREGAETQYF
TRBJ2-6 | - | TRBV30 | - | TGTGCCTGGAGTGTACCCCTGGGGGGGGCGCACGGGGCCAACGTCCTGACTTTC | CAWSVPLGGAHGANVLTF
TRBJ2-1 | - | TRBV7-8 | - | TGTGCCAGCAGCTTAAACGGCAGGTTCGACTACAATGAGCAGTTCTTC | CASSLNGRFDYNEQFF
TRBJ2-7 | few | TRBV5-1 | - | TGCGCCAGCAGCCAACAGGGTGGGGCCTACGAGCAGTACTTC | CASSQQGGAYEQYF
TRBJ1-1 | few | TRBV5-4 | - | TGTGCCAGCAGCTTTAGGACGAACACGAACACTGAAGCTTTCTTT | CASSFRTNTNTEAFF
TRBJ2-5 | - | TRBV2 | - | TGTGCCAGCAAATCTGGCGGGGAAGAGACCCAGTACTTC | CASKSGGEETQYF
TRBJ2-1 | - | TRBV9 | - | TGTGCCAGCAGCCCGGAAAAGGAGACGAGCTCCTACAATGAGCAGTTCTTC | CASSPEKETSSYNEQFF
TRBJ1-2 | many | TRBV5-6 | TRBD1 | TGTGCCAGCAGCTTGGGGACAGGAAGCTATGGCTACACCTTC | CASSLGTGSYGYTF
TRBJ1-5 | - | TRBV19 | - | TGTGCCAGTAGTCGGGACGGCTTAAGGGGCAATCAGCCCCAGCATTTT | CASSRDGLRGNQPQHF
TRBJ2-5 | - | TRBV21-1 | - | TGTGCCAGCAGCAAAGAGTGGGGGACTAGCGGTCGAGAGACAGAGACCCAGTACTTC | CASSKEWGTSGRETETQYF
TRBJ1-1 | - | TRBV25-1 | - | TGTGCCAGCAGCGCCCTGGGCAGGGGATCTGTCACTGAAGCTTTCTTT | CASSALGRGSVTEAFF
TRBJ2-5 | - | TRBV7-2 | TRBD2 | TGTGCCAGCAGCTTGGCGGGGGTCCAAGAGACCCAGTACTTC | CASSLAGVQETQYF
TRBJ1-1 | few | TRBV29-1 | - | TGCAGCGTTGTTAATGGGGCTGAAGCTTTCTTT | CSVVNGAEAFF